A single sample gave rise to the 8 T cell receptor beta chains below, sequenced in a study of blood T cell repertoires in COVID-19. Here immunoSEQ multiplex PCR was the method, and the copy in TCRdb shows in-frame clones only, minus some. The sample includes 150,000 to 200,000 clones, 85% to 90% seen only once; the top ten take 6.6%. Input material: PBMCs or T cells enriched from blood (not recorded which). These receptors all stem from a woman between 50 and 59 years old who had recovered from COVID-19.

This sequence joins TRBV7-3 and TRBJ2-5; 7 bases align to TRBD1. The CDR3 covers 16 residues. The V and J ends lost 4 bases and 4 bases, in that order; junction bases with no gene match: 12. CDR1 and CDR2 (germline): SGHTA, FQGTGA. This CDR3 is CASSSTPGQPGETQYF. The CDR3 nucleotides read TGTGCCAGCAGCTCCACCCCGGGACAGCCGGGAGAGACCCAGTACTTC.

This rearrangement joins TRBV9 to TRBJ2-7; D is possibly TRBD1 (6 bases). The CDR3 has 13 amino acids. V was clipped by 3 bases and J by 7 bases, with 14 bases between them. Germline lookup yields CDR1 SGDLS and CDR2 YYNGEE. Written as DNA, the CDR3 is TGTGCCAGCAGCGAGATACAGGGCGGGGAGCAGTACTTC. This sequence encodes CASSEIQGGEQYF.

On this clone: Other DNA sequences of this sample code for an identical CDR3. For the CDR3, the DNA is TGCGCCAGCAGCCCAGGACAGGGTAATGGCTACACCTTC. Translation gives CASSPGQGNGYTF. The chain joins TRBV4-3 to TRBJ1-2, with 8 bases identical to TRBD1. Germline CDR1 is LGHNA and CDR2 is YSLEER. This CDR3 has 13 amino acids. V was clipped by 4 bases and J by 6 bases; unmatched bases: 4.

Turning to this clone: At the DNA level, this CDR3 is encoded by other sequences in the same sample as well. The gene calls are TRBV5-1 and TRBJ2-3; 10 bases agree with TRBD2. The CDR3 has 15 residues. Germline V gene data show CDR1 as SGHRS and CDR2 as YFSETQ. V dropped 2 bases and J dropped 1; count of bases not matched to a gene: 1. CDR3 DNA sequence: TGCGCCAGCAGCTTTAGCGGGGGGCGCACAGATACGCAGTATTTT. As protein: CASSFSGGRTDTQYF.

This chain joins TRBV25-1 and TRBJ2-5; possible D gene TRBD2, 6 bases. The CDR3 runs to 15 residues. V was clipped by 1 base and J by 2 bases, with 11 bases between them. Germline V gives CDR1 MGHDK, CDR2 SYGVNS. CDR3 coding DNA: TGTGCCAGCAGTGAATTAGGTCTAGCGCAAGAGACCCAGTACTTC. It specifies CASSELGLAQETQYF.

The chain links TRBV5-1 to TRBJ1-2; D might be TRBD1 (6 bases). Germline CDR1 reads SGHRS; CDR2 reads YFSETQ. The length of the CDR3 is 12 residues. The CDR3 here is CAAEGVFEGYTF. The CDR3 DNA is TGCGCAGCCGAGGGGGTCTTTGAGGGCTACACCTTC.

The CDR3 loop reads CASSLAPTSGVSYEQYF. The CDR3 DNA reads TGCGCCAGCAGCTTGGCGCCTACTAGCGGGGTCTCCTACGAGCAGTACTTC. The genes are TRBV5-1 and TRBJ2-7; 10 positions agree with TRBD2. The ends lost 0 bases at V and 0 bases at J; junction bases unmatched: 6. The germline V gene has CDR1 SGHRS and CDR2 YFSETQ. This CDR3 is built from 17 residues.

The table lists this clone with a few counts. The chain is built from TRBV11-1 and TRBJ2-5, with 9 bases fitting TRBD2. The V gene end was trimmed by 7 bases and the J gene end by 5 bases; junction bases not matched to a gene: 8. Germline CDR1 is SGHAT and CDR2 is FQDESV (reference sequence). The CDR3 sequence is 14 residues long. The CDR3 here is CASNRLADGETQYF. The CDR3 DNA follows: TGTGCCAGCAACCGACTAGCGGATGGGGAGACCCAGTACTTC.